Sequencing of this T cell receptor beta chain was carried out in a study of CD8+ T cells in alopecia areata. Across the study: A regimen of oral tofacitinib, 5 to 10 mg twice daily, was given to treated patients.

Sequencing relied on a cDNA template that was reverse transcribed from extracted RNA. The assay was immunoSEQ multiplex PCR, and TCRdb's table has in-frame clones only and misses some. The sample carries roughly 150,000 clones, roughly 48% recorded once. Germline V lookup: CDR1 MNHEY, CDR2 SVGAGI. The V end lost 5 bases, the J end lost 5 bases, and 16 bases lay between the germline ends. CDR3 length: 14 residues. It was from PBMCs that CD4+ and CD8+ T cells were sorted. Sequencing was performed on CD4+ T cells sorted from blood. The sequence derives from a human donor with alopecia areata. The chain links TRBV6-5 to TRBJ2-7, with D tentatively TRBD2 (6 bases). CDR3 nucleotides: TGTGCCAGCAGTCGGTTCGGGAGCCCGCACGAGCAGTACTTC. Translation gives CASSRFGSPHEQYF.